The 21 T cell receptor beta chains in this list originate from one sample, sequenced in a study of prognosis after radiotherapy for stage I lung cancer. Genomic DNA yielded TCR beta CDR3, amplified by two-round multiplex PCR. Primers targeting each individual TRBV and TRBJ gene were applied in first-round PCR. TCRdb re-analysed the multiplex PCR reads in MiXCR, keeping a single row per CDR3 protein. This sample has under 75,000 distinct CDR3 sequences; about 25% occur once, and the top ten carry around 8.1%. Sample: PBMCs, taken before or after stereotactic body radiation therapy (not recorded which). These receptors were taken from a donor aged 50 or older with non-small cell lung cancer.

This chain links TRBV4-1 with TRBJ2-5; weak D call: TRBD2 (6 bases). The V end lost 1 base, the J end lost 7 bases, and 25 bases lay between the germline ends. The CDR3 contains 18 residues. Germline assignment: CDR1 MGHRA and CDR2 YSYEKL. The CDR3 reads CASSQVLGGAGPEGTQYF. The CDR3 DNA sequence: TGCGCCAGCAGCCAAGTCCTCGGCGGGGCGGGCCCCGAAGGGACCCAGTACTTC.

This clonotype appeared a single time. The junction departs from germline at one end; a sequencing error may be responsible. The V gene is TRBV20-1, the J gene TRBJ2-1; no clear D gene. This CDR3 spans 13 amino acids. CDR1 is DFQATT, CDR2 SNEGSKA, per germline (reference sequence). The CDR3 protein is CSATDLVGNEQFF. Written as DNA, the CDR3 is TGCAGTGCTACAGACCTCGTAGGCAATGAGCAGTTCTTT.

Ten or more counts support this clonotype. This chain joins TRBV24-1 and TRBJ1-2; a possible D gene is TRBD1 (6 bases). Germline CDR1 reads KGHDR; CDR2 reads SFDVKD. The CDR3 spans 14 residues. V lost 1 base and J 6 bases, leaving 11 bases between the germline ends. The CDR3 DNA follows: TGTGCCACCAGTGATTTAGTCCAGGGGAATGGCTACACCTTC. Translating it yields CATSDLVQGNGYTF.

There are many counts of this clonotype. V is TRBV5-1 and J is TRBJ2-2, with a possible D match to TRBD1 (5 bases). V shed 1 base and J shed 4 bases, with 8 bases lying between them. CDR1 is SGHRS, CDR2 YFSETQ, per germline. The CDR3 length is 14 residues. CDR3: CASSLRTSTGELFF. The CDR3 nucleotides are TGCGCCAGCAGCTTGCGGACATCCACCGGGGAGCTGTTTTTT.

This clonotype showed up many times. The chain has TRBV14 and TRBJ2-7; the D gene is possibly TRBD2 (6 bases). The CDR3 spans 14 residues. In germline, CDR1 is SGHDN, CDR2 FVKESK. Trimming pared 3 bases from V and 6 bases from J, leaving 15 bases between. CDR3 loop: CASSHSPGVSEQYF. CDR3 DNA sequence: TGTGCCAGCAGCCACTCCCCGGGAGTCTCCGAGCAGTACTTC.

A note on this clonotype: One base separates it from a far larger clone, so it is likely a read error. The V and J genes are TRBV2 and TRBJ1-6; 7 bases agree with TRBD1. The ends lost 6 bases at V and 7 bases at J; junction bases unmatched: 6. Germline-derived CDR1 and CDR2 are SNHLY and FYNNEI. This CDR3 is built from 14 residues. This CDR3 reads CASSEVQGNSPLHF. The CDR3 nucleotides read TGTGCCAGCAGCGAGGTACAGGGGAATTCACCCCTCCACTTT.

The V call is TRBV6-1, the J call TRBJ2-5; 11 positions agree with TRBD2. Germline V gene data show CDR1 as MNHNS and CDR2 as SASEGT. This CDR3 region has 19 residues. V lost 1 base to trimming and J lost 3 bases; unmatched junction nucleotides: 13. The CDR3: CASSEGKFSGGAVEETQYF. The CDR3 coding sequence is TGTGCCAGCAGTGAAGGTAAGTTTAGCGGGGGGGCCGTAGAAGAGACCCAGTACTTC.

There are many counts of this clonotype. J is TRBJ1-2 and V is TRBV5-1, with D possibly being TRBD1 (5 bases). Germline V gives CDR1 SGHRS, CDR2 YFSETQ. Trimming took off 0 bases at V and 1 base at J, with 7 bases between the two ends. CDR3 size: 14 residues. Here the CDR3 reads CASSLGQGNYGYTF. The DNA of the CDR3 is TGCGCCAGCAGCTTGGGGCAGGGTAACTATGGCTACACCTTC. Together with reference TRBV5-1 and TRBJ1-2, the CDR3 gives the full variable domain: KAGVTQTPRYLIKTRGQQVTLSCSPISGHRSVSWYQQTPGQGLQFLFEYFSETQRNKGNFPGRFSGRQFSNSRSEMNVSTLELGDSALYLCASSLGQGNYGYTFGSGTRLTVV.

This clonotype was counted many times. The rearrangement joins TRBV20-1 to TRBJ1-2, with 7 positions matching TRBD1. This CDR3 has 14 residues. The V and J ends lost 0 bases and 2 bases, in that order; junction bases with no gene match: 3. CDR1 is DFQATT, CDR2 SNEGSKA, per germline (reference sequence). CDR3 region: CSARDLDRNYGYTF. CDR3 DNA sequence: TGCAGTGCTAGAGATCTGGACAGGAACTATGGCTACACCTTC.

This clonotype was observed many times. The rearrangement joins TRBV5-1 to TRBJ2-7; 12 nucleotides line up with TRBD1. Germline values: CDR1 SGHRS, CDR2 YFSETQ. The CDR3 covers 17 residues. The junction had 11 bases not matched to a gene; V was cut back by 0 bases and J by 7 bases. The CDR3 coding sequence is TGCGCCAGCAGCTTGGGGCCCCTGGGACAGGGGGCGGAAGAGCAGTACTTC. It yields the protein CASSLGPLGQGAEEQYF.

Of note for this clonotype: This likely reflects a read error, since a far larger clone is one base away. The chain recombines TRBV6-6 with TRBJ2-1; 7 bases are shared with TRBD2. V shed 4 bases, J shed 4 bases, and the junction held 10 bases outside the gene matches. This CDR3 region has 16 residues. From germline, CDR1 is MNHNY and CDR2 SVGAGI (reference sequence). This chain's CDR3 is CASSLHRGVQYNEQFF. The CDR3 DNA reads as TGTGCCAGCAGTTTACACCGGGGGGTACAGTACAATGAGCAGTTCTTC.

This clonotype has ten or more counts. The chain joins TRBV30 to TRBJ1-1, with a weak D call TRBD1 (5 bases). This CDR3 has 13 residues. The germline V gene encodes CDR1 GTSNPN and CDR2 SVGIG (reference sequence). V was shortened by 7 bases and J by 3 bases, with 15 bases between the two germline ends. This CDR3 reads CAFSVQVDTEAFF. The CDR3 DNA reads as TGTGCCTTTTCGGTACAGGTGGACACTGAAGCTTTCTTT.

This clonotype came up many times. J is TRBJ2-1 and V is TRBV5-1; tentatively, D is TRBD1 (6 bases). CDR3 length equals 15 residues. With 2 bases removed from V and 0 bases from J, the gap between germline ends came to 9 bases. The V gene's germline CDR1 is SGHRS and CDR2 YFSETQ. CDR3 sequence reads: CASSLTGSSYNEQFF. CDR3 DNA: TGCGCCAGCAGCTTAACAGGGAGCTCCTACAATGAGCAGTTCTTC.

The sample holds many counts of this clonotype. The chain joins TRBV12-3 or TRBV12-4 to TRBJ2-1, with TRBD2 matching 14 bases. The CDR3 spans 16 residues. V lost 5 bases to trimming and J lost 6 bases; unmatched junction nucleotides: 6. CDR3 sequence: CASSLGLAGALNEQFF. The DNA of the CDR3 is TGTGCCAGCAGTCTGGGACTAGCGGGGGCCCTCAATGAGCAGTTCTTC.

This clonotype was counted at least ten times. This chain joins TRBV10-2 and TRBJ1-2; no firm D call. Germline V gives CDR1 WSHSY, CDR2 SAAADI. V lost 3 bases and J 10 bases, leaving 12 bases between the germline ends. CDR3 length: 12 amino acids. The CDR3 is CASSDTETIYTF. DNA of the CDR3: TGCGCCAGCAGTGACACGGAGACAATCTACACCTTC.

This clonotype is medium-sized in the sample. The rearrangement uses TRBV6-2 or TRBV6-3 and TRBJ1-6; 7 bases fit TRBD1. This CDR3 comprises 16 residues. CDR1 is MNHEY and CDR2 is SVGEGT in the germline V gene. With V trimmed by 8 bases and J by 7 bases, 14 bases remained unmatched. CDR3 amino acids: CASGVRDSIYNSPLHF. For the CDR3, the DNA is TGTGCCAGCGGTGTCCGGGACAGTATTTACAATTCACCCCTCCACTTT.

As for this clonotype: With a much larger clone just one base away, this may be a read error. The chain recombines TRBV3-1 with TRBJ2-5, with unresolved D. The CDR3 extends over 12 amino acids. CDR1 and CDR2 (germline): LGHDT, YNNKEL (reference sequence). CDR3 coding DNA: TGTGCCAGCAGCCAAGCGGCAGGCCCCTTCCACTTC. Translation gives CASSQAAGPFHF.

Comment on this clonotype: A much bigger clone sits one base away, suggesting this may be a read error. This chain joins TRBV28 and TRBJ1-2; the match to TRBD1 covers 7 bases. Trimming took 9 bases from V and 4 from J; bases not matched to a gene: 14. The CDR3 extends over 15 amino acids. Germline CDR1 MDHEN, CDR2 SYDVKM. DNA of the CDR3: TGTGCCAGACGCCCGGGTGTAGGACAGGCCTATGGCTACACCTTC. It codes for CARRPGVGQAYGYTF.

There are many counts of this clonotype. The chain recombines TRBV2 with TRBJ1-5, with D perhaps matching TRBD1 (6 bases). The germline V gene encodes CDR1 SNHLY and CDR2 FYNNEI. V dropped 6 bases and J dropped 6 bases, with 21 bases sitting between them. The CDR3 has 16 amino acids. The CDR3 DNA reads TGTGCCAGCAGCAAAACCGCCAGACTGGGGGCTCAGCCCCAGCATTTT. It codes for CASSKTARLGAQPQHF.

The chain is built from TRBV12-3 or TRBV12-4 and TRBJ2-1; a possible D gene is TRBD2 (6 bases). The tail of the sequence fits TRBJ2-7 better, so the J call may be wrong. The CDR3 is 15 amino acids. The CDR3 loop is CASTPGGLSYNEQYF. The CDR3 DNA sequence: TGTGCCAGCACCCCCGGGGGACTCTCCTACAATGAGCAGTACTTC.

There are many counts of this clonotype. V usage is TRBV7-9 and J usage is TRBJ2-1; no clear D. V lost 2 bases and J lost 4, with 6 bases in between. This CDR3 has 13 residues. CDR1 and CDR2 (germline): SEHNR, FQNEAQ (reference sequence). The CDR3 region is CASSLLGYNEQFF. CDR3 nucleotide sequence: TGTGCCAGCAGCTTATTGGGGTACAATGAGCAGTTCTTC.